A selection of T cell receptor beta chains follows, all from one sample in a study of T cells in Graves' hyperthyroidism and ophthalmopathy. TCRdb called the multiplex PCR reads again in MiXCR, with one record for every CDR3 protein. The sample consists of fewer than 400,000 distinct CDR3 sequences, roughly 17% of them appearing once. Sequencing was carried out using blood. These receptor sequences come from a man under 40 with Graves' hyperthyroidism. The CDR3 runs from the conserved cysteine through the conserved F or W. D genes are given only for firm matches. Not all rows give a size; the values are once, few, many and, for expanded clones, a class.

V,J,D,size,CDR3,DNA
TRBV7-9,TRBJ1-1,NA,many,CASRPEGGRSTEAFF,TGTGCCAGCAGACCCGAGGGGGGGCGGTCCACTGAAGCTTTCTTT
TRBV7-3,TRBJ2-7,NA,many,CASSVGGSYEQYF,TGTGCCAGCAGCGTCGGTGGCTCCTACGAGCAGTACTTC
TRBV6-1,TRBJ2-7,TRBD2,many,CASSELAGVGCEQYF,TGTGCCAGCAGTGAACTAGCGGGAGTAGGCTGCGAGCAGTACTTC
TRBV5-1,TRBJ1-4,NA,many,CASRGQTGEKLFF,TGCGCCAGCAGGGGCCAGACGGGTGAAAAACTGTTTTTT
TRBV9,TRBJ2-1,TRBD1,few,CASSIAGTGERHEQFF,TGTGCCAGCAGCATCGCCGGGACAGGGGAAAGGCATGAGCAGTTCTTC
TRBV20-1,TRBJ1-1,NA,NA,CSARVAGVRTEAFF,TGCAGTGCTAGAGTCGCAGGGGTGAGGACTGAAGCTTTCTTT
TRBV6-1,TRBJ2-5,NA,many,CASSVPSGPSMETQYF,TGTGCCAGCAGTGTCCCCTCGGGTCCATCGATGGAGACCCAGTACTTC
TRBV12-3/TRBV12-4,TRBJ2-5,NA,many,CASSIQETQYF,TGTGCCAGCAGTATCCAAGAGACCCAGTACTTC
TRBV13,TRBJ2-3,TRBD2,many,CASSLGLAGVGDTQYF,TGTGCCAGCAGCCTGGGACTAGCGGGAGTGGGAGATACGCAGTATTTT
TRBV7-2,TRBJ2-1,NA,many,CASSNDRLNEQFF,TGTGCCAGCAGCAACGACAGGCTCAATGAGCAGTTCTTC
TRBV30,TRBJ2-5,TRBD1,many,CAWSSTGGETQYF,TGTGCCTGGAGCTCAACAGGGGGGGAGACCCAGTACTTC
TRBV11-2,TRBJ2-1,NA,many,CASSLGRVNEQFF,TGTGCCAGCAGCTTAGGGCGGGTCAATGAGCAGTTCTTC
TRBV5-1,TRBJ1-2,NA,few,CASSLGSGRYGYTF,TGCGCCAGCAGCTTAGGCTCTGGGCGCTATGGCTACACCTTC
TRBV28,TRBJ1-1,NA,many,CASSFWSGLNTEAFF,TGTGCCAGCAGTTTTTGGTCAGGCTTGAACACTGAAGCTTTCTTT
TRBV29-1,TRBJ1-1,TRBD1,few,CSAGRGDTEAFF,TGCAGCGCTGGCAGGGGGGACACTGAAGCTTTCTTT
TRBV3-1,TRBJ2-7,NA,many,CASSLSGGVSEQYF,TGTGCCAGCAGCCTGAGTGGGGGTGTATCCGAGCAGTACTTC
TRBV28,TRBJ2-7,NA,many,CASSLPGKGPSSYEQYF,TGTGCCAGCAGTTTACCAGGGAAGGGCCCCAGCTCCTACGAGCAGTACTTC
TRBV12-5,TRBJ2-7,NA,many,CASGYSGIDEQYF,TGTGCTAGTGGCTACAGTGGGATAGACGAGCAGTACTTC
TRBV7-9,TRBJ1-2,NA,few,CASSDAGLYYGYTF,TGTGCCAGCAGCGATGCCGGACTTTACTATGGCTACACCTTC
TRBV24-1,TRBJ2-7,TRBD1,NA,CATSDLGQGINEQYF,TGTGCCACCAGTGACCTGGGACAGGGGATAAACGAGCAGTACTTC
TRBV27,TRBJ2-7,NA,many,CASSSIGTPDGRKQYF,TGTGCCAGCAGTTCAATCGGGACTCCCGATGGGAGAAAGCAGTACTTC
TRBV11-2,TRBJ2-1,TRBD2,many,CASSLVSSGRHNEQFF,TGTGCCAGCAGCTTAGTGTCTAGCGGGAGGCACAATGAGCAGTTCTTC
TRBV29-1,TRBJ1-1,NA,NA,CSVEQVGIAFF,TGCAGCGTTGAGCAGGTTGGGATAGCTTTCTTT
TRBV11-3,TRBJ2-1,NA,NA,CASSFGRPKYNEQFF,TGTGCCAGCAGCTTCGGACGTCCCAAATACAATGAGCAGTTCTTC
TRBV19,TRBJ1-2,NA,NA,CASSRGTYYGYTF,TGTGCCAGTAGTCGAGGGACATACTATGGCTACACCTTC
TRBV29-1,TRBJ2-5,TRBD1,NA,CSVPGQGVGTQYF,TGCAGCGTTCCGGGACAGGGGGTAGGGACCCAGTACTTC
TRBV3-1,TRBJ1-3,NA,NA,CASSQGGPYSGNTIYF,TGTGCCAGCAGCCAAGGGGGCCCCTACTCTGGAAACACCATATATTTT
TRBV3-1,TRBJ2-2,NA,NA,CASSQALILALTANTGELFF,TGTGCCAGCAGCCAAGCTCTTATTCTAGCATTGACAGCTAACACCGGGGAGCTGTTTTTT
TRBV20-1,TRBJ2-4,NA,few,CSGTGTAKNIQYF,TGCAGTGGGACCGGGACAGCCAAAAACATTCAGTACTTC
TRBV4-1,TRBJ1-2,NA,few,CASSQSDGPGRFGYTF,TGCGCCAGCAGCCAATCTGATGGGCCAGGGCGGTTTGGCTACACCTTC
TRBV2,TRBJ2-1,NA,many,CANQQKGYNEQFF,TGTGCCAACCAACAAAAGGGTTACAATGAGCAGTTCTTC